These 17 T cell receptor beta chains originate from one sample sequenced in a study of a mutant IDH1 vaccine in newly diagnosed glioma. Assay used: immunoSEQ multiplex PCR; TCRdb lists only in-frame clones, some missing. The sample includes tens of thousands of clones, over 65% seen only once; the top ten take 1.5% to 2%. Time point described: baseline, week 1 (first vaccination visit). This sample's treatment: pre-vaccination baseline after standard-of-care therapy. The specimen comprised PBMCs, sampled from a glioma patient treated with radiotherapy, temozolomide or both. The source of these receptors is a woman aged 40 to 55 with glioma.

The chain has TRBV5-1 and TRBJ2-2; D uncertain. Trimming took off 2 bases at V and 2 bases at J, with 16 bases between the two ends. Germline V CDR1 and CDR2: SGHRS, YFSETQ. The CDR3 consists of 17 residues. For the CDR3, the DNA is TGCGCCAGCAGCTTATCGGTGGGCGGCGGCAACACCGGGGAGCTGTTTTTT. It yields the protein CASSLSVGGGNTGELFF.

The chain links TRBV7-2 to TRBJ1-2, with 9 nucleotides matching TRBD1. Germline V CDR1 and CDR2: SGHTA, FQGNSA. This CDR3 is 14 amino acids long. J gave up 8 bases and V 5 bases, and 9 bases lay outside the gene matches. The CDR3 region is CASSKDRGLEGYTF. The CDR3, as DNA: TGTGCCAGCAGCAAGGACAGGGGTCTGGAAGGCTACACCTTC.

CDR3 in amino acids: CAWTAGTQFYEQYF. In DNA, the CDR3 is TGTGCCTGGACCGCCGGGACCCAGTTCTACGAGCAGTACTTC. The rearrangement joins TRBV30 to TRBJ2-7; D could derive from TRBD1 or TRBD2 (5 bases each). The germline gives CDR1 GTSNPN, CDR2 SVGIG (reference sequence). The CDR3 spans 14 residues. V was shortened by 4 bases and J by 3 bases, with 16 bases between the two germline ends.

The gene calls are TRBV7-2 and TRBJ1-6, with 7 bases aligning to TRBD1. This CDR3 comprises 15 residues. V dropped 4 bases and J dropped 11; count of bases not matched to a gene: 11. Germline V CDR1 and CDR2: SGHTA, FQGNSA. The CDR3 protein is CASSSTGPPRPPLHF. CDR3 nucleotides: TGTGCCAGCAGCTCGACAGGGCCCCCGAGGCCACCCCTCCACTTT.

The rearrangement joins TRBV5-1 to TRBJ2-5; D ambiguous. Germline values: CDR1 SGHRS, CDR2 YFSETQ. There are 11 residues in the CDR3. Trimming stripped 4 bases from V and 2 bases from J, with 3 bases between. CDR3 protein: CASSQQETQYF. For the CDR3, the DNA is TGCGCCAGCAGCCAACAAGAGACCCAGTACTTC.

The rearrangement links TRBV10-3 to TRBJ2-7; D not resolved. Germline CDR1 is ENHRY and CDR2 is SYGVKD. Trimming took 10 bases from V and 2 from J, leaving 9 bases between them. CDR3 length equals 11 residues. This CDR3 reads CANGETYEQYF. DNA of the CDR3: TGTGCCAACGGCGAGACCTACGAGCAGTACTTC.

The chain recombines TRBV30 with TRBJ1-2; possible D gene TRBD1, 5 bases. The ends were cut back, 3 bases at V and 1 base at J, with 9 bases in the middle. There are 13 residues in the CDR3. CDR1 GTSNPN and CDR2 SVGIG come from the germline V gene (reference sequence). CDR3 coding DNA: TGTGCCTGGAGCCCCGGGGGTAACTATGGCTACACCTTC. Translating it yields CAWSPGGNYGYTF.

The chain is built from TRBV7-2 and TRBJ1-1, with D tentatively TRBD1 (5 bases). Trimming left V 6 bases short and J 5 bases short, with 10 bases between. The CDR3 is 12 amino acids. Per germline, CDR1 SGHTA and CDR2 FQGNSA. The CDR3 coding sequence is TGTGCCAGCAGATTTAGGGGTACTGAAGCTTTCTTT. This encodes CASRFRGTEAFF.

V and J are TRBV7-2 and TRBJ2-1, with D possibly TRBD2 on 7 matching bases. This CDR3 contains 22 residues. Germline-derived CDR1 and CDR2 are SGHTA and FQGNSA. V was cut by 0 bases and J by 5 bases, with 32 bases left in between. Here the CDR3 DNA reads TGTGCCAGCAGCTTAGCTCCGGGACACCCTTTAGTAGCTCGGGGGGAGCACAATGAGCAGTTCTTC. It specifies CASSLAPGHPLVARGEHNEQFF.

J is TRBJ2-5 and V is TRBV9; TRBD2 matches at 7 bases. The CDR3 sequence is 14 residues long. V dropped 4 bases and J dropped 2; count of bases not matched to a gene: 5. Germline CDR1 and CDR2: SGDLS and YYNGEE. The CDR3 coding sequence is TGTGCCAGCAGCTTCCGAGCGGGGCAAGAGACCCAGTACTTC. The encoded protein is CASSFRAGQETQYF. Combining the CDR3 with reference TRBV9 and TRBJ2-5 gives the whole variable domain DSGVTQTPKHLITATGQRVTLRCSPRSGDLSVYWYQQSLDQGLQFLIQYYNGEERAKGNILERFSAQQFPDLHSELNLSSLELGDSALYFCASSFRAGQETQYFGPGTRLLVL.

About this clone itself: The junction and the germline gene differ at one end; a read error may be behind it. The J gene is TRBJ2-7, the V gene TRBV4-3, with D possibly being TRBD1 (6 bases). The CDR3 contains 16 residues. Germline V gives CDR1 LGHNA, CDR2 YSLEER. DNA of the CDR3: TGCGCCAGCAGCCAAGATGAGGGCCAGGGGTCCTTCGAGCAGTACTTC. Translation: CASSQDEGQGSFEQYF.

The chain links TRBV9 to TRBJ2-3, with D perhaps matching TRBD2 (6 bases). Germline CDR1 SGDLS, CDR2 YYNGEE. The V end lost 3 bases, the J end lost 2 bases, and 13 bases lay between the germline ends. The CDR3 is 15 amino acids. This CDR3 reads CASSAEGILTDTQYF. CDR3 in DNA: TGTGCCAGCAGCGCGGAGGGGATCCTCACAGATACGCAGTATTTT.

The J gene is TRBJ2-5, the V gene TRBV29-1; TRBD2 is a possible D gene (6 bases). Germline lookup yields CDR1 SQVTM and CDR2 ANQGSEA. Trimming left V 6 bases short and J 1 base short, with 12 bases between. This CDR3 comprises 13 residues. The CDR3 DNA is TGCAGCGTCGGGGGACGGTCCCAAGAGACCCAGTACTTC. Translated: CSVGGRSQETQYF.

CDR3 nucleotides: TGTGCCACCAGCAGAGAGGTCGGCTACACCTTC. Translated, it gives CATSREVGYTF. The chain recombines TRBV15 with TRBJ1-2; D is undetermined. CDR1 is LNHNV, CDR2 YYDKDF, per germline (reference sequence). This CDR3 contains 11 residues. V was pared by 0 bases and J by 8 bases, with 4 bases between. The variable domain in full, with the rest retrieved from reference TRBV15 and TRBJ1-2, is DAMVIQNPRYQVTQFGKPVTLSCSQTLNHNVMYWYQQKSSQAPKLLFHYYDKDFNNEADTPDNFQSRRPNTSFCFLDIRSPGLGDTAMYLCATSREVGYTFGSGTRLTVV.

V and J are TRBV5-4 and TRBJ1-2, with D hard to call. The CDR3 has 16 amino acids. Germline-derived CDR1 and CDR2 are SGHNT and YYREEE (reference sequence). The germline V and J ends were trimmed by 4 bases and 4 bases, with 20 bases remaining between them. The CDR3 DNA reads TGTGCCAGCAGCCTGGATGGGATACTTAGAACCTATGGCTACACCTTC. It yields the protein CASSLDGILRTYGYTF. Looking up the rest from reference TRBV5-4 and TRBJ1-2 gives the full variable domain: ETGVTQSPTHLIKTRGQQVTLRCSSQSGHNTVSWYQQALGQGPQFIFQYYREEENGRGNFPPRFSGLQFPNYSSELNVNALELDDSALYLCASSLDGILRTYGYTFGSGTRLTVV.

The V gene is TRBV7-8, the J gene TRBJ2-1; possible D gene TRBD1, 6 bases. The length of the CDR3 is 14 residues. V lost 4 bases and J 7 bases, leaving 14 bases between the germline ends. CDR1 is SGHVS, CDR2 FQNEAQ, per germline. This CDR3 is CASSSPGQRNEQFF. The CDR3 region has the DNA TGTGCCAGCAGCTCTCCGGGACAACGGAATGAGCAGTTCTTC.

V and J are TRBV7-2 and TRBJ2-2, with TRBD2 matching over 11 bases. V lost 7 bases and J lost 2; bases outside the gene matches: 12. This CDR3 is built from 18 residues. Germline V lookup: CDR1 SGHTA, CDR2 FQGNSA. The CDR3 DNA follows: TGTGCCAGCACCCGAGCGAGTAGCGGGGGGGCCAACACCGGGGAGCTGTTTTTT. Encoded protein: CASTRASSGGANTGELFF.